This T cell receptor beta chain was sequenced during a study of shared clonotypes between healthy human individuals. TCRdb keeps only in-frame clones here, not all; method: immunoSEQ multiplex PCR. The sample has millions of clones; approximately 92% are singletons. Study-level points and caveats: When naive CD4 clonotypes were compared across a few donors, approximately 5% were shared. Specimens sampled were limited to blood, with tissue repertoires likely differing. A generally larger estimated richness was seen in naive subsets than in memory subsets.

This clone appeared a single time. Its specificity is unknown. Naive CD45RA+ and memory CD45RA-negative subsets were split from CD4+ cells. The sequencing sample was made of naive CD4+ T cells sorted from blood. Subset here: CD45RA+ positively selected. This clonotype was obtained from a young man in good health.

In DNA form, the CDR3 reads TGCAGCGTTGATTTGGGCCGGCAGGTGGGTACTTCTGGGGCCAACGTCCTGACTTTC. Protein: CSVDLGRQVGTSGANVLTF. This sequence joins TRBV29-1 and TRBJ2-6; D gene unclear. The germline gives CDR1 SQVTM, CDR2 ANQGSEA. Deletions cut 3 bases from V and 1 base from J, with 22 bases between. The CDR3 has 19 residues.